This record looks at one T cell receptor beta chain sequence and its context. The antigen it recognizes is unknown. Base qualities were left out, and no much larger clone turns up one base away. The receptor library was made with 5' RACE. Instrument used: Illumina HiSeq 2000. A universal primer binding site was introduced by template switching, and a unique molecular identifier was present in the final cDNA, enabling accurate counting of TCR cDNA molecules. First-strand cDNA for TCR alpha and beta chains was synthesized from specific primers in the conserved constant-segment region. To control for contamination, every cDNA library was double barcoded, receiving both a SMART-Mk sample barcode and Illumina barcodes. Two successive PCR steps introduced TruSeq adapter sequences along with Illumina sample barcodes. The TCR alpha and beta cDNA libraries were sequenced on the Illumina HiSeq platform using custom primers. The authors' analysis ran thus. Raw reads were processed with MiGEC to extract unique molecular identifiers, and MiXCR was used to determine CDR3 positions. Recombination models were inferred per individual with the repgenHMM and IGoR tools using an EM algorithm. Shared clonotypes were analyzed with the tcR package in R, and sharing was normalized by the product of cloneset sizes. To study raw recombination without the effects of thymic and clonal selection, out-of-frame nonproductive sequences were analyzed. Using fastp at Q25 and MiXCR, TCRdb reprocessed the public reads and kept productive beta chains. Entries that share a CDR3 protein sequence are merged under the most common genes and DNA. The V and J calls were not made by the authors but by TCRdb's processing. The table for this sample lists 570,000 or so distinct CDR3 sequences; just under 10% of them were counted only once. The ten largest account for roughly 3% of the sample.

V is shortened by 2 bases, J by 4 bases, and the region joining them spans 17 bases. CDR1 and CDR2, looked up from the germline V gene (reference sequence), are SEHNR and FQNEAQ. From its cysteine to its phenylalanine, the CDR3 spans 16 amino acids. Of the read, only the CDR3 DNA is kept; its 48 bases are in frame from base 1. Only healthy Caucasian donors were included. The twin cohort consisted of three pairs of female monozygotic twins, all aged about 18 to 29 years. RNA for TCR libraries was isolated from peripheral blood mononuclear cells. The data were obtained in a study of identical twins (dated by TCRdb to the mid-2010s). Broadly, across the study: To test whether fetal clonotypes persist, the study used deep sequencing on TCR alpha and beta repertoires from monozygotic twins, unrelated adults of various ages, and cord blood. Replicate twin experiments were performed at different times using different library preparation protocols to rule out contamination. General findings and caveats noted by the study authors: Fewer insertions were carried by abundant cord blood beta clonotypes, a similar but weaker trend appeared in young adult naive repertoires, and no such trend appeared in memory repertoires. Out-of-frame TCR alpha sequences shared between twins showed an excess of low generation-probability sequences compared with coincidental sharing between unrelated individuals. Excess twin sharing in beta out-of-frame sequences was weaker because fewer shared sequences lowered the signal-to-noise ratio. Out-of-frame TCR alpha sharing in monozygotic twins was systematically underestimated by recombination models, whereas sharing between unrelated individuals was in agreement with the recombination models. Because the same donors could not be followed over many years, conclusions were based on cross-sectional statistical analysis. Invariant T cells such as MAIT and iNKT could partly confound zero-insertion analyses, though diverse VJ usage argued against this for most clonotypes.

This same sample was also part of a study on yellow fever vaccine responses in identical twins. According to the second study: According to the authors, in identical twins the way T cells responded to vaccination appeared partly convergent and partly personalized. The study precisely tracked vaccine-responding T cell clones in identical twins.

This receptor was obtained from a woman aged 18-29 years in good health. Input material: PBMCs. This chain joins TRBV7-9 to TRBJ2-5; matching of 5 bases hints at TRBD1 as the D gene. Here the CDR3 is given as CASSLPLSGPGETQYF. The DNA is TGTGCCAGCAGCTTACCCCTATCAGGGCCCGGAGAGACCCAGTACTTC.